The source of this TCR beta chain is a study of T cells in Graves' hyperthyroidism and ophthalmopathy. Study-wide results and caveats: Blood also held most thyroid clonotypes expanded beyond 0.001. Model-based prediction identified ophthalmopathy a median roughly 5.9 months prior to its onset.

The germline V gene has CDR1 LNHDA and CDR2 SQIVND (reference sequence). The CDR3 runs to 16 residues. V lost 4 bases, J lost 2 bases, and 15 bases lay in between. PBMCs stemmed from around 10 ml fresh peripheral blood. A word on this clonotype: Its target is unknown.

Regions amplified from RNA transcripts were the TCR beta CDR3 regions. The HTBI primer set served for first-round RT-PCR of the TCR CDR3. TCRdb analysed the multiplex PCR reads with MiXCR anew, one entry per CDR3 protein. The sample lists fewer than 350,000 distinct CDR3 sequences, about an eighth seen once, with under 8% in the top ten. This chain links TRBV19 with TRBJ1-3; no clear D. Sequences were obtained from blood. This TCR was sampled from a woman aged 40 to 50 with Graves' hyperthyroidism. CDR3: CASSSSGRGTGNTIYF. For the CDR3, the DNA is TGTGCCAGTAGTAGTTCGGGGAGAGGAACTGGAAACACCATATATTTT.